This T cell receptor (beta chain) is from a study of blood T cells in healthy people across ages. Findings of the study overall: Aged donors had fewer naive CD4+ cells and lower diversity than long-lived donors.

The CDR3 totals 15 residues. Trimming took off 4 bases at V and 13 bases at J, with 23 bases between the two ends. Germline V gene sequence: CDR1 LGHDT, CDR2 YNNKEL (reference sequence). A second PCR of about 6 to 11 cycles used a sample-barcoded 5' primer and a J-beta primer mix. TCRdb ran MiXCR on the 5' RACE reads and lists one entry per CDR3 protein. The profile covers 780,000 or so distinct CDR3 sequences, with roughly 50% appearing a single time and around 40% taken by the ten largest. Regarding this clonotype: Its antigen is undetermined.

The J gene is TRBJ2-4, the V gene TRBV3-1; the D gene is possibly TRBD2 (5 bases). The clonotype comes from a man older than 75 in good health. The material sequenced was blood. CDR3 nucleotide sequence: TGTGCCAGCAGCCCACTAGTAGCCACTATGGGAGAGCAGTACTTC. Protein sequence: CASSPLVATMGEQYF. The full variable domain, with the rest looked up from reference TRBV3-1 and TRBJ2-4, is DTAVSQTPKYLVTQMGNDKSIKCEQNLGHDTMYWYKQDSKKFLKIMFSYNNKELIINETVPNRFSPKSPDKAHLNLHINSLELGDSAVYFCASSPLVATMGEQYFGAGTRLSVL.